This TCR beta chain was profiled in a study of beta chain features in type 1 diabetes. Broader study findings: A cDNA-based sequencing approach could over-represent cells with high TCR expression.

Germline-derived CDR1 and CDR2 are SGHNT and YYREEE (reference sequence). V shed 4 bases, J shed 3 bases, and the junction held 8 bases outside the gene matches. This CDR3 is 15 amino acids long. What was sequenced were expressed TCRB transcripts, since all of the isolated RNA had been reverse transcribed. Produced via immunoSEQ multiplex PCR; TCRdb's table is partial and in-frame only. Counted here are some 220,000 clones, 11% occurring once; the ten biggest clones make up 1% to 1.5%. Regarding this clone: What it binds is unknown.

The source of this sequence is a man between 18 and 35 years old in good health. V usage is TRBV5-4 and J usage is TRBJ2-5, with 8 nucleotides matching TRBD1. Sequences were obtained from central memory CD4+ T cells from blood. The CDR3 loop is CASSPRQGPEETQYF. In nucleotides, the CDR3 is TGTGCCAGCAGCCCCCGACAGGGGCCCGAAGAGACCCAGTACTTC.